This record covers a single TCR beta chain. Its antigen remains unknown. The sample originates from a study of T cell responses to AZD1222 COVID-19 vaccine. Study details: Pooled together were second doses at about 4 or about 12 weeks. Findings of the study overall: Only a handful of people who got AZD1222 tested seropositive at baseline. It was only after the peak T cell response that any repertoires were sampled.

Repertoires were generated with immunoSEQ multiplex PCR, while TCRdb's copy carries only in-frame clones and drops some. The sample has 250,000 or so clones; about 92% are singletons. Sequencing was performed on peripheral blood, taken on day 0 of AZD1222 vaccination. This TCR came from an adult in good health.

CDR3 amino acids: CATSDLEPGHGELFF. In DNA, the CDR3 is TGTGCCACCAGTGATTTGGAACCAGGGCACGGGGAGCTGTTTTTT. V gene TRBV24-1 combines with J gene TRBJ2-2, with a possible D match to TRBD1 (5 bases). There are 15 residues in the CDR3. Germline assignment: CDR1 KGHDR and CDR2 SFDVKD. V was trimmed by 0 bases and J by 7 bases, leaving 11 bases between them.